These 9 T cell receptor beta chains were sequenced from one sample in a study of T cells in localized non-small cell lung cancer. Some clones are missing from TCRdb's copy, which holds only in-frame ones; the method was immunoSEQ multiplex PCR. This sample has around 50,000 clones, with 80% to 90% found just once. Sample: peripheral blood, taken before any cancer treatment. These receptors originate from a male donor older than 55 with stage III squamous cell lung carcinoma.

The chain carries TRBV7-9 and TRBJ2-1; 14 bases match TRBD2. J was trimmed by 4 bases and V by 5 bases; bases with no gene match: 1. The germline V gene has CDR1 SEHNR and CDR2 FQNEAQ (reference sequence). This CDR3 has 15 amino acids. The CDR3 DNA reads as TGTGCCAGCAGCCGGACTAGCGGGGGGTACAATGAGCAGTTCTTC. Translated: CASSRTSGGYNEQFF.

This sequence joins TRBV9 and TRBJ2-1; the match to TRBD1 covers 9 bases. V shed 4 bases, J shed 5 bases, and the junction held 7 bases outside the gene matches. The CDR3 is 15 amino acids. The germline CDR1 and CDR2 sequences are SGDLS and YYNGEE. CDR3 bases: TGTGCCAGCAGCATAGGACAGGGGACAAACAATGAGCAGTTCTTC. Translation gives CASSIGQGTNNEQFF.

This rearrangement joins TRBV11-2 to TRBJ2-1, with D maybe TRBD1 (6 bases). Looked up from germline, CDR1 is SGHAT and CDR2 is FQNNGV. This CDR3 is 14 amino acids long. V lost 5 bases, J lost 5 bases, and 13 bases lay in between. CDR3 residues: CASSPWGRNNEQFF. The CDR3 region has the DNA TGTGCCAGCAGCCCGTGGGGGCGGAACAATGAGCAGTTCTTC.

This chain joins TRBV7-6 and TRBJ2-2; 11 bases agree with TRBD2. The V gene end was trimmed by 0 bases and the J gene end by 7 bases; junction bases not matched to a gene: 4. The CDR3 loop spans 16 amino acids. Germline values: CDR1 SGHVS, CDR2 FNYEAQ. The CDR3 loop reads CASSLASGRANGELFF. CDR3 DNA: TGTGCCAGCAGCTTAGCTAGCGGGAGGGCCAACGGGGAGCTGTTTTTT.

The chain carries TRBV9 and TRBJ1-4; TRBD1 matches at 7 bases. The V gene's germline CDR1 is SGDLS and CDR2 YYNGEE. The CDR3 totals 14 residues. The junction had 7 bases not matched to a gene; V was cut back by 3 bases and J by 8 bases. CDR3 nucleotides: TGTGCCAGCAGCGGAGGGGGCGCAAGGGAAAAACTGTTTTTT. It yields the protein CASSGGGAREKLFF.

With regard to this clone: Germline and junction disagree at one end, which may indicate a read error. The chain recombines TRBV15 with TRBJ2-1; D not resolved. This CDR3 contains 13 residues. Germline CDR1 and CDR2: LNHNV and YYDKDF (reference sequence). CDR3 coding DNA: TGTGCCACCAGCAGAGTTAGGTACAGTGAGCAGTTCTTC. Its protein is CATSRVRYSEQFF.

V is TRBV6-5 and J is TRBJ2-2; 8 nucleotides agree with TRBD1. The V and J ends lost 4 bases and 15 bases, in that order; junction bases with no gene match: 13. CDR1 and CDR2 (germline): MNHEY, SVGAGI. The CDR3 is 14 amino acids. CDR3 residues: CASSSFQGAASVFF. In DNA, the CDR3 is TGTGCCAGCAGTTCTTTCCAGGGGGCGGCTTCGGTGTTTTTT.

The chain uses TRBV12-2 and TRBJ1-5; the D call in the table, TRBD1, was not verified against the DNA. TRBV12-2 is a pseudogene segment. The CDR3 runs 19 residues. Here the CDR3 DNA reads TGTGCAAGTCGCTTAAGCGGGACAGGCGTCATCTATAGCAATCAGCCCCAGCATTTT. Translated: CASRLSGTGVIYSNQPQHF.

The chain combines TRBV30 with TRBJ1-1; the D is unclear. CDR3 length equals 11 residues. The germline gives CDR1 GTSNPN, CDR2 SVGIG (reference sequence). V gave up 1 base and J gave up 4 bases, with 4 bases separating them. In DNA, the CDR3 is TGTGCCTGGAGTGGCCCCACTGAAGCTTTCTTT. It specifies CAWSGPTEAFF.